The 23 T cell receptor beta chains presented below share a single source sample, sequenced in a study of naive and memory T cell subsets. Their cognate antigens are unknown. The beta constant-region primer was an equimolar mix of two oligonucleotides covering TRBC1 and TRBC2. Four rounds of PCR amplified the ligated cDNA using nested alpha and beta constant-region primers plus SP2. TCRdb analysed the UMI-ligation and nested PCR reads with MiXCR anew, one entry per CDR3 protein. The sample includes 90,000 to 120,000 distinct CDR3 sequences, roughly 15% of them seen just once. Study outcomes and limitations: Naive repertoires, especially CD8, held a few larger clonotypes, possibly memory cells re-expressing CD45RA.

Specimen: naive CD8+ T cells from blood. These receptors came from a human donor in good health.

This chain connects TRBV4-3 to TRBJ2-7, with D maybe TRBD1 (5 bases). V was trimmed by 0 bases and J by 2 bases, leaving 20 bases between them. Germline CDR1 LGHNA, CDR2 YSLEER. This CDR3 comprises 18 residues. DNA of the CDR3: TGCGCCAGCAGCCAAGACGCCACCGTCCAGGGCCTTACCTACGAGCAGTACTTC. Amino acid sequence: CASSQDATVQGLTYEQYF.

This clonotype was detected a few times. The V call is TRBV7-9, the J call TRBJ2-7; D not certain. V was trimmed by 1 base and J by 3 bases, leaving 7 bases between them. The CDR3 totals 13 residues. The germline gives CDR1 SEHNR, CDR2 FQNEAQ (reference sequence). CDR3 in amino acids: CASSLEPGYEQYF. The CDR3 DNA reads TGTGCCAGCAGCTTAGAACCCGGCTACGAGCAGTACTTC.

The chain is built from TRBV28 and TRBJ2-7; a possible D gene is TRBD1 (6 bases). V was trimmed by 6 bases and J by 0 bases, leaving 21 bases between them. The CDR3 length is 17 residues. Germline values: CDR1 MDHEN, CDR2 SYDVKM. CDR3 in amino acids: CASSLNHRDMSSYEQYF. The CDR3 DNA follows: TGTGCCAGCAGCCTCAACCATAGGGACATGAGCTCCTACGAGCAGTACTTC.

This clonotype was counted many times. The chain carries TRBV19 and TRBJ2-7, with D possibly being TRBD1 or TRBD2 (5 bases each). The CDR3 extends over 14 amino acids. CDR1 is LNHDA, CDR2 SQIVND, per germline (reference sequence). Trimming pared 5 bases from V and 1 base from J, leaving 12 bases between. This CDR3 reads CASSPGTSSYEQYF. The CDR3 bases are TGTGCCAGTAGTCCGGGGACGTCATCCTACGAGCAGTACTTC. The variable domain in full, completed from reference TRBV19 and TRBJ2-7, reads DGGITQSPKYLFRKEGQNVTLSCEQNLNHDAMYWYRQDPGQGLRLIYYSQIVNDFQKGDIAEGYSVSREKKESFPLTVTSAQKNPTAFYLCASSPGTSSYEQYFGPGTRLTVT.

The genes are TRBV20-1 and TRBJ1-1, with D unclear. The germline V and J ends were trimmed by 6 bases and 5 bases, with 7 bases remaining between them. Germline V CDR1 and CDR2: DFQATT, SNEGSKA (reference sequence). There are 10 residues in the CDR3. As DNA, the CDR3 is TGCAGTGCCCACAGTACTGAAGCTTTCTTT. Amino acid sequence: CSAHSTEAFF.

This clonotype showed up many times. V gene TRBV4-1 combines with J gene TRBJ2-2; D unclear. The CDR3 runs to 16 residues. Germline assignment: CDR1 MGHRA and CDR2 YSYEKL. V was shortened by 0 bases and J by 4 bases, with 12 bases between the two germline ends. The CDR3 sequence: CASSQEPVIVTGELFF. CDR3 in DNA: TGCGCCAGCAGCCAAGAGCCGGTAATAGTCACCGGGGAGCTGTTTTTT.

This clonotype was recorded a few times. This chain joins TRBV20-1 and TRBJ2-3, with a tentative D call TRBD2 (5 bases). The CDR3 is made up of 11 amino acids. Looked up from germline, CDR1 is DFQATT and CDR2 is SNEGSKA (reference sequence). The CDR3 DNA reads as TGCAGCGGAAGCGGTCCAGATACGCAGTATTTT. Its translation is CSGSGPDTQYF.

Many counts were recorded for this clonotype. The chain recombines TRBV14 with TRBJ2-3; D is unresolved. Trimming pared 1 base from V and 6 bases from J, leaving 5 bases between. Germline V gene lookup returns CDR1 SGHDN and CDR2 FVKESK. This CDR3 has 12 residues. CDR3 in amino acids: CASSQARDTQYF. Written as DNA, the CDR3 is TGTGCCAGCAGCCAAGCTAGGGATACGCAGTATTTT.

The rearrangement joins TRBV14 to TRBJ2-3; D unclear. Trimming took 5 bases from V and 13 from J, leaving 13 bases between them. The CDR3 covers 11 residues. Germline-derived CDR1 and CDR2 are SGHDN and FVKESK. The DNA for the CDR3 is TGTGCCAGCAGCTCCGGGTGGCAAGAGTATTTT. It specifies CASSSGWQEYF.

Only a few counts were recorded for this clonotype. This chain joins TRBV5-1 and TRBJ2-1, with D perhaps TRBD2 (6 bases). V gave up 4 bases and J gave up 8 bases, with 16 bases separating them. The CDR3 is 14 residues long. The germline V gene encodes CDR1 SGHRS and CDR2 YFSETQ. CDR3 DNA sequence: TGCGCCAGCAGCCCACTCACTAGCACCGATGAGCAGTTCTTC. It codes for CASSPLTSTDEQFF.

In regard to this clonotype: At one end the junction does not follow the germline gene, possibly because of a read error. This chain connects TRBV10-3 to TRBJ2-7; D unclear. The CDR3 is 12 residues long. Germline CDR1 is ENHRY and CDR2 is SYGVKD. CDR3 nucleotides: TGTGCCACCAGTGAGTCGTTGTACGAGCAGTACTTC. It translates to CATSESLYEQYF.

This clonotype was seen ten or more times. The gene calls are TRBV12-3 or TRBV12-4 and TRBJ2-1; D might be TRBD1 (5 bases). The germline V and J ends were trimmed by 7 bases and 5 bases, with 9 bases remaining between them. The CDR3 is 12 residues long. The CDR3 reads CASTTGNNEQFF. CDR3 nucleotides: TGTGCCAGCACCACAGGTAACAATGAGCAGTTCTTC.

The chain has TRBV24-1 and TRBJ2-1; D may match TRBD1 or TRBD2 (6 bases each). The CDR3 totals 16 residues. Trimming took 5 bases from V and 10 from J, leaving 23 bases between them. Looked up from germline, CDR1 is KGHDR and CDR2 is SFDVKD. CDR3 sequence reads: CATSAAWGAGSDEQFF. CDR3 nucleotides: TGTGCCACCAGTGCCGCTTGGGGGGCAGGTTCAGACGAGCAGTTCTTC.

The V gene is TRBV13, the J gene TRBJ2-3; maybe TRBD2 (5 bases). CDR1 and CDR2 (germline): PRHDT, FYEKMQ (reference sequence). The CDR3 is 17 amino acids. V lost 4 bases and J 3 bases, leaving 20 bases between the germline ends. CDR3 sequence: CASSYEGLGDGTDTQYF. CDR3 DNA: TGTGCCAGCAGCTACGAGGGTTTGGGAGATGGGACAGATACGCAGTATTTT.

The CDR3 sequence: CATEQGPDGYTF. The DNA for the CDR3 is TGTGCCACTGAACAGGGGCCGGATGGCTACACCTTC. The chain has TRBV28 and TRBJ1-2; 7 nucleotides agree with TRBD1. With V trimmed by 10 bases and J by 6 bases, 8 bases remained unmatched. The germline CDR1 and CDR2 sequences are MDHEN and SYDVKM. This CDR3 is built from 12 residues.

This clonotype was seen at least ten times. The CDR3 DNA reads TGTGCCAGCAGTTACGGCCCAGCTTTCTTT. It encodes CASSYGPAFF. The chain uses TRBV6-2 or TRBV6-3 and TRBJ1-1; no clear D gene. Germline CDR1 reads MNHEY; CDR2 reads SVGEGT. The V end was cut by 2 bases, the J end by 10 bases, with 5 bases between. The CDR3 length is 10 residues.

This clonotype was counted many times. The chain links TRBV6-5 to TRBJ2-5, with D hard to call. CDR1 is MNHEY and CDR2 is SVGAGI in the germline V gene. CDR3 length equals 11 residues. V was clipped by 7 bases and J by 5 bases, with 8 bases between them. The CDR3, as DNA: TGTGCCAGCAAGTCGGCGGAGACCCAGTACTTC. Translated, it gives CASKSAETQYF.

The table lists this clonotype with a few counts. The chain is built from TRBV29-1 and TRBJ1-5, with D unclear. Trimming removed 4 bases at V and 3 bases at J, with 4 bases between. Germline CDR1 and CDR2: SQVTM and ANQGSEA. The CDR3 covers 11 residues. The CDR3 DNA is TGCAGCGTTGGGACCAATCAGCCCCAGCATTTT. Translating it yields CSVGTNQPQHF.

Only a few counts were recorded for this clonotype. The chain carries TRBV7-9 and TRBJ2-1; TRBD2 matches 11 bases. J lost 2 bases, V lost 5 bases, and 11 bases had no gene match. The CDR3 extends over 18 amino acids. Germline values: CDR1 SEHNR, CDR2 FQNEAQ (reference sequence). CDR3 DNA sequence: TGTGCCAGCAGCCCCGGGACTAGCGGCTCCCTGACCTACAATGAGCAGTTCTTC. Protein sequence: CASSPGTSGSLTYNEQFF.

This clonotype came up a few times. The CDR3 sequence is CASSADRSSYNEQFF. The CDR3 DNA reads TGTGCCAGCAGCGCGGACAGAAGCTCCTACAATGAGCAGTTCTTC. V and J are TRBV12-3 or TRBV12-4 and TRBJ2-1, with D possibly matching TRBD1 (6 bases). Trimming shortened V by 6 bases and J by 0 bases, and 12 bases separated the two germline ends. This CDR3 has 15 amino acids.

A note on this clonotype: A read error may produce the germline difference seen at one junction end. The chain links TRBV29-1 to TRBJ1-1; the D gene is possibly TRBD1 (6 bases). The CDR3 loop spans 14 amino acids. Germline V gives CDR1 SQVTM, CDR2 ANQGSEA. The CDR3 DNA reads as TGCAGCGTTGAAGATGGGCAGGGGAACGCTGAAGCTTTCTTT. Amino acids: CSVEDGQGNAEAFF. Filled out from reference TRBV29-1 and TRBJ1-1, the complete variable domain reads SAVISQKPSRDICQRGTSLTIQCQVDSQVTMMFWYRQQPGQSLTLIATANQGSEATYESGFVIDKFPISRPNLTFSTLTVSNMSPEDSSIYLCSVEDGQGNAEAFFGQGTRLTVV.

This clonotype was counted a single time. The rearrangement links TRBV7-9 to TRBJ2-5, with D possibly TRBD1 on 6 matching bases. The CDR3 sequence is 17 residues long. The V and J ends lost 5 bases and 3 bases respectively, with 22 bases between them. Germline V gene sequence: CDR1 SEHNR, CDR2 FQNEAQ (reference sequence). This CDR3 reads CASSPPRGGAEEETQYF. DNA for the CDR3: TGTGCCAGCAGCCCCCCCAGGGGTGGGGCTGAGGAAGAGACCCAGTACTTC.

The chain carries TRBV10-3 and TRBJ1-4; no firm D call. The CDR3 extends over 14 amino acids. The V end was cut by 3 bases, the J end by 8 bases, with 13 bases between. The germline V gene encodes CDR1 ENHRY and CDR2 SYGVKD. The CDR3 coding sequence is TGTGCCATCAGTGATCGTCCCTTGACGGAAAAACTGTTTTTT. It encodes CAISDRPLTEKLFF.